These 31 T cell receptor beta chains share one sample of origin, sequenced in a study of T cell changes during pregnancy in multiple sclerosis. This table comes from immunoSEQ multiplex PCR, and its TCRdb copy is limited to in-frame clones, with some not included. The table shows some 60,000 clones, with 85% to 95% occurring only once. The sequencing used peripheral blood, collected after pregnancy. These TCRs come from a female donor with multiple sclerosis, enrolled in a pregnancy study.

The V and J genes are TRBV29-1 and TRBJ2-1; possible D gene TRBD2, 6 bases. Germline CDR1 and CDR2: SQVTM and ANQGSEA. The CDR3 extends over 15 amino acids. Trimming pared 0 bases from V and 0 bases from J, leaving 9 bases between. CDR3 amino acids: CSVEDFGSSYNEQFF. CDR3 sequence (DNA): TGCAGCGTTGAAGATTTCGGGAGCTCCTACAATGAGCAGTTCTTC.

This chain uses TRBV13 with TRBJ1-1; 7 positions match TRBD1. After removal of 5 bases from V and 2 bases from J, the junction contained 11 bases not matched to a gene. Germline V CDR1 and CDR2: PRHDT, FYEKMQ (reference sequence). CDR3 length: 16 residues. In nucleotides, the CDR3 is TGTGCCAGCAGCCTAATAACAGGGGTTGGAAACACTGAAGCTTTCTTT. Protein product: CASSLITGVGNTEAFF.

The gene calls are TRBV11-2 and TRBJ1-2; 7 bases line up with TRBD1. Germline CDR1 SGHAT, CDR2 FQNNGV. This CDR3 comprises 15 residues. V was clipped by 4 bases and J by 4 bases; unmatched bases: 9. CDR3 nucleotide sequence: TGTGCCAGCAGCTCCGTCCGAGACAGGGTCTATGGCTACACCTTC. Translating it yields CASSSVRDRVYGYTF.

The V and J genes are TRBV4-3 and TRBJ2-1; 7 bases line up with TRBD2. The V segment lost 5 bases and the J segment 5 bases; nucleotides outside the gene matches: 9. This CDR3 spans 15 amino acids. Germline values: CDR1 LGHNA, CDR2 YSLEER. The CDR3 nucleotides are TGCGCCAGCAGCTATGCTAGCGGACAAAACAATGAGCAGTTCTTC. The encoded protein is CASSYASGQNNEQFF.

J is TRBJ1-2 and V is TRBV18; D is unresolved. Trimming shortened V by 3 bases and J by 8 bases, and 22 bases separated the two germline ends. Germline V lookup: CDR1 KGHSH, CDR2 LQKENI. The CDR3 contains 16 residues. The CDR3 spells CASSPLSGASLEGYTF. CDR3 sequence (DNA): TGTGCCAGCTCACCCCTAAGTGGAGCTTCTCTGGAGGGCTACACCTTC.

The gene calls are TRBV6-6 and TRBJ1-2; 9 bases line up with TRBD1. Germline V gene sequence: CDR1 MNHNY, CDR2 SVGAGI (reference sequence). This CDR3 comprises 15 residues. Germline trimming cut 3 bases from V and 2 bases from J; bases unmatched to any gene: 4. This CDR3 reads CASSYTGTGNYGYTF. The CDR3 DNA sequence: TGTGCCAGCAGTTATACCGGGACAGGGAACTATGGCTACACCTTC.

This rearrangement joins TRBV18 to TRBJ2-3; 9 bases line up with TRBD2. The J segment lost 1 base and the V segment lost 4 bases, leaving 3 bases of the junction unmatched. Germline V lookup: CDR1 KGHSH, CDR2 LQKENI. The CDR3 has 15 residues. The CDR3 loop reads CASSQAGGRTDTQYF. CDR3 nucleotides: TGTGCCAGCTCACAAGCGGGAGGCCGCACAGATACGCAGTATTTT.

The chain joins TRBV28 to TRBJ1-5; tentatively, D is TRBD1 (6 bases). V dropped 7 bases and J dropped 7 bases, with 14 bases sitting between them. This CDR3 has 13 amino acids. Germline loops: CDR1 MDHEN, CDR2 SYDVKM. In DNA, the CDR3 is TGTGCCAGCAAAACGGCAGGGGTGCAGCCCCAGCATTTT. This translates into CASKTAGVQPQHF.

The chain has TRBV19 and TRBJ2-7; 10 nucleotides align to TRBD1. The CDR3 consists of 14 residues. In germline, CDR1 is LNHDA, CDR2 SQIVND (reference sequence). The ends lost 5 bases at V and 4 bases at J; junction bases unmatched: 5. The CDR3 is CASSPGTGVYEQYF. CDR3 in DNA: TGTGCCAGTAGTCCCGGGACAGGGGTATACGAGCAGTACTTC. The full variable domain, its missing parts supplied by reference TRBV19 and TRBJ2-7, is DGGITQSPKYLFRKEGQNVTLSCEQNLNHDAMYWYRQDPGQGLRLIYYSQIVNDFQKGDIAEGYSVSREKKESFPLTVTSAQKNPTAFYLCASSPGTGVYEQYFGPGTRLTVT.

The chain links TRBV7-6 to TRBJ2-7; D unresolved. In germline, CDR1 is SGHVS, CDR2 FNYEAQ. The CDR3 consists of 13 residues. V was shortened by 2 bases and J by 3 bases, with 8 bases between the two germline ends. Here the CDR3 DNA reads TGTGCCAGCAGCTTATTTGAGGACTACGAGCAGTACTTC. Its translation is CASSLFEDYEQYF.

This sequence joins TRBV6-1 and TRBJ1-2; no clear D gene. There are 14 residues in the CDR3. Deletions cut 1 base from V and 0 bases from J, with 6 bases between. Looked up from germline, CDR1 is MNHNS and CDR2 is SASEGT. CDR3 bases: TGTGCCAGCAGTGAAGTCCAGGCTAACTATGGCTACACCTTC. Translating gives CASSEVQANYGYTF.

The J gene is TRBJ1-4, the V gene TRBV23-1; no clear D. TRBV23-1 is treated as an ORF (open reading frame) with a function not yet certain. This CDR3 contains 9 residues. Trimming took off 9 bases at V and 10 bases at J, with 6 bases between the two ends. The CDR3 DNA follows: TGCGCCAGGGGAGGAAAACTGTTTTTT. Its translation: CARGGKLFF.

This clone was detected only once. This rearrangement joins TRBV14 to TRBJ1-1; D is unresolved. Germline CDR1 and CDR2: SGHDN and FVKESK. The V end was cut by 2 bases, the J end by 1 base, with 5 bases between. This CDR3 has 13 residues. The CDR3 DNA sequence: TGTGCCAGCAGCCAACACAGGAACACTGAAGCTTTCTTT. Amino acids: CASSQHRNTEAFF.

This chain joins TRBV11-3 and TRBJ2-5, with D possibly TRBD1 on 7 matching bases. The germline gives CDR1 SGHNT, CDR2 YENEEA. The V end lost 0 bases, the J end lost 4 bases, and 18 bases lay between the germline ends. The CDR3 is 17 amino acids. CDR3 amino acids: CASSLDSGGRKGETQYF. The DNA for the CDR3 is TGTGCCAGCAGCTTAGATTCAGGGGGGAGAAAGGGAGAGACCCAGTACTTC.

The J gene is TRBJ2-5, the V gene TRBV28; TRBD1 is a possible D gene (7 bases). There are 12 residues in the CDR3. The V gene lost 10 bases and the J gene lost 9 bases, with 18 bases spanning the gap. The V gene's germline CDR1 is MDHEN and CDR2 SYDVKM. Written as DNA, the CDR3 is TGTGCCAACCCCAGGGGGGTCGGGGCCCAGTACTTC. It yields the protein CANPRGVGAQYF. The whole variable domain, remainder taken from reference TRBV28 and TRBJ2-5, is DVKVTQSSRYLVKRTGEKVFLECVQDMDHENMFWYRQDPGLGLRLIYFSYDVKMKEKGDIPEGYSVSREKKERFSLILESASTNQTSMYLCANPRGVGAQYFGPGTRLLVL.

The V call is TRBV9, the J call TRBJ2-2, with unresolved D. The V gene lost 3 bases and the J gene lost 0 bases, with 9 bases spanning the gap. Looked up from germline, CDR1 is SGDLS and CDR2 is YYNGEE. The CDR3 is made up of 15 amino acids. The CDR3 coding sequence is TGTGCCAGCAGCGCCGTCGTGTCGAACACCGGGGAGCTGTTTTTT. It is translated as CASSAVVSNTGELFF.

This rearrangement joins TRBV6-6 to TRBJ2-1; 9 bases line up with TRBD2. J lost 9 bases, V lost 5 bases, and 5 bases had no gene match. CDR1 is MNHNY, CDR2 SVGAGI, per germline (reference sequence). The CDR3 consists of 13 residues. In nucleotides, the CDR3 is TGTGCCAGCAGTCCGGGACTAGCCACTGAGCAGTTCTTC. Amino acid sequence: CASSPGLATEQFF.

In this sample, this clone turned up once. This CDR3 is CASSYAPGGVYNEQFF. Here the CDR3 DNA reads TGTGCCAGCAGCTACGCTCCCGGGGGGGTATACAATGAGCAGTTCTTC. The V call is TRBV7-6, the J call TRBJ2-1; TRBD2 matches 8 bases. This CDR3 contains 16 residues. The junction had 9 bases not matched to a gene; V was cut back by 4 bases and J by 4 bases. Germline loops: CDR1 SGHVS, CDR2 FNYEAQ.

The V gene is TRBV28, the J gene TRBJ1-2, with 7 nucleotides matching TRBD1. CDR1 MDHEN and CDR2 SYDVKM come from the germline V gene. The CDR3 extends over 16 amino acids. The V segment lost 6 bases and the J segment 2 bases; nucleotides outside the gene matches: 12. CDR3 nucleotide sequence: TGTGCCAGCAGCCTAGGGGACAGATTCATCAACTATGGCTACACCTTC. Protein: CASSLGDRFINYGYTF.

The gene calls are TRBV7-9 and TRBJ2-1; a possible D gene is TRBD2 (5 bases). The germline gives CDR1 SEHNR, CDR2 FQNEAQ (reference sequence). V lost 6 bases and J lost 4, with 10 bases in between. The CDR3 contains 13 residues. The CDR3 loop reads CASRLSGYNEQFF. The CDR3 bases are TGTGCCAGCAGGTTATCGGGGTACAATGAGCAGTTCTTC.

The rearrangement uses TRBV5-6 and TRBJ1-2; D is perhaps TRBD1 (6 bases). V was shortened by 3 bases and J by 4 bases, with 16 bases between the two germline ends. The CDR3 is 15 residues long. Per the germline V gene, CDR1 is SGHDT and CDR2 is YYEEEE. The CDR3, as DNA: TGTGCCAGCAGCTCACTTCGACAGGCCGTCTATGGCTACACCTTC. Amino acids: CASSSLRQAVYGYTF.

The DNA for the CDR3 is TGTGCCAGCAGCTTGGAGGGGGACACCTATGGCTACACCTTC. Translating gives CASSLEGDTYGYTF. The rearrangement joins TRBV5-6 to TRBJ1-2, with TRBD1 as a possible D gene (6 bases). CDR3 size: 14 residues. Looked up from germline, CDR1 is SGHDT and CDR2 is YYEEEE. Between the trimmed V and J ends, which lost 0 bases and 4 bases, there was a span of 10 bases.

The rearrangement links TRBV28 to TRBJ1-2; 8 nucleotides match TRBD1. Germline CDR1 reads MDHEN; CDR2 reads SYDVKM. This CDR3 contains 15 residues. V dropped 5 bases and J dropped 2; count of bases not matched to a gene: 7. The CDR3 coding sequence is TGTGCCAGCAGTGCCCCGGACAGGGCCAACTATGGCTACACCTTC. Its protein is CASSAPDRANYGYTF.

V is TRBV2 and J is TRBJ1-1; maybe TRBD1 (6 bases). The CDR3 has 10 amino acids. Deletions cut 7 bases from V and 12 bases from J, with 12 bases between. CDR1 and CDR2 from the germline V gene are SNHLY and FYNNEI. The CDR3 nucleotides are TGTGCCAGCATTGGACAGCGGCCTTTCTTT. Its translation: CASIGQRPFF.

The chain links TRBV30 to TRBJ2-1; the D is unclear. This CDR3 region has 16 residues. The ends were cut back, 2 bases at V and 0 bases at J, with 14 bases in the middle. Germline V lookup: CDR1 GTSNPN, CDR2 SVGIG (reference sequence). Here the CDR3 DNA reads TGTGCCTGGAGTCACACATTGGCCCCCTCCTACAATGAGCAGTTCTTC. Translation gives CAWSHTLAPSYNEQFF.

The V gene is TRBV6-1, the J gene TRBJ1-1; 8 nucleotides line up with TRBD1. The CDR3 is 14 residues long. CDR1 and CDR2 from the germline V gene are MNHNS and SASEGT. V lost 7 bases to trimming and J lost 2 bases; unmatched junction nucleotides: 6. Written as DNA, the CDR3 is TGTGCCAGCAATATAGACAGGGGAAACACTGAAGCTTTCTTT. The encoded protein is CASNIDRGNTEAFF.

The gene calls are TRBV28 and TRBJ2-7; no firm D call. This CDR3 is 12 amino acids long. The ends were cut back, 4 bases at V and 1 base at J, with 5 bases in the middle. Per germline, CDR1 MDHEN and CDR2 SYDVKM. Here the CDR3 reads CASSSFSYEQYF. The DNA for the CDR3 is TGTGCCAGCAGTTCCTTTTCCTACGAGCAGTACTTC.

CDR3 loop: CASSVASGRAQGPDTQYF. CDR3 DNA sequence: TGTGCCAGCAGCGTAGCTAGCGGGAGGGCCCAGGGGCCAGATACGCAGTATTTT. The chain links TRBV9 to TRBJ2-3; TRBD2 matches at 12 bases. The V gene's germline CDR1 is SGDLS and CDR2 YYNGEE. The CDR3 has 18 amino acids. V lost 0 bases to trimming and J lost 4 bases; unmatched junction nucleotides: 9.

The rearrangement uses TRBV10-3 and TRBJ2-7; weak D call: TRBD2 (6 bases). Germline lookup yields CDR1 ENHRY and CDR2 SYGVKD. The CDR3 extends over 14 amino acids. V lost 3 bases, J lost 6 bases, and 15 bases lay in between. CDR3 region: CAISEPGLSPEQYF. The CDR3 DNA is TGTGCCATCAGTGAACCGGGACTCTCCCCCGAGCAGTACTTC.

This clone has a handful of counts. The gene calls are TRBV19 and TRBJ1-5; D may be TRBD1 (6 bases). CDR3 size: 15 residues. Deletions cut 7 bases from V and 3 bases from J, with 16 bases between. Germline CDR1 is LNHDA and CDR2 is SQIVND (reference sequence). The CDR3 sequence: CASTPVQGSNQPQHF. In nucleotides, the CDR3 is TGTGCCAGTACCCCAGTACAGGGCTCCAATCAGCCCCAGCATTTT.

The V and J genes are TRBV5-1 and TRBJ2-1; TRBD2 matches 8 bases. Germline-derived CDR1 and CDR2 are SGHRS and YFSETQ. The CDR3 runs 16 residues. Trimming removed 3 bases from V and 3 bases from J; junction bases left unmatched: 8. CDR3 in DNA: TGCGCCAGCAGCTCCAACCCGGGACTAGACTACAATGAGCAGTTCTTC. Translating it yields CASSSNPGLDYNEQFF.